These T cell receptor beta chains were read from a single sample in a study of Ad26.COV2.S vaccination and SARS-CoV-2 variants. Generated by immunoSEQ multiplex PCR, the TCRdb table keeps only in-frame clones and is missing some. The sample holds about 390,000 clones, approximately 90% seen once. The starting material was peripheral blood, obtained in a trial of Ad26.COV2.S vaccine versus placebo. The receptors were sampled from a person between 18 and 65 years old who received the Ad26.COV2.S COVID-19 vaccine or a placebo. Both conserved end residues are part of each CDR3. Each record gives: V gene, D gene, clone size, J gene, CDR3 protein, CDR3 DNA. D genes are given only for firm matches. The size field is filled for only some rows; it gives once, few, many or a size class.

>TRBV19|.|.|TRBJ1-6
CASSMDPTLGWDSPLHF
TGTGCCAGTAGTATGGATCCAACCTTGGGGTGGGATTCACCCCTCCACTTT
>TRBV4-1|.|.|TRBJ1-6
CASSQVGVYNSPLHF
TGCGCCAGCAGCCAAGTGGGGGTTTATAATTCACCCCTCCACTTT
>TRBV7-9|TRBD1|.|TRBJ1-2
CASTLGQGSGGYTF
TGTGCCAGCACCCTTGGACAGGGAAGCGGCGGCTACACCTTC
>TRBV5-4|.|.|TRBJ1-2
CASSLVGRGTHGYTF
TGTGCCAGCAGCTTGGTCGGAAGGGGGACCCATGGCTACACCTTC
>TRBV5-1|.|few|TRBJ1-1
CASSLTGGEETEAFF
TGCGCCAGCAGCTTGACAGGTGGGGAGGAGACTGAAGCTTTCTTT
>TRBV6-5|.|.|TRBJ1-3
CASSYSSRGGGNTIYF
TGTGCCAGCAGTTACTCGTCCAGGGGTGGTGGAAACACCATATATTTT
>TRBV10-3|TRBD2|.|TRBJ2-2
CAISATGTGTSSRTGELFF
TGTGCCATCAGCGCTACAGGTACGGGGACTAGCAGCCGAACCGGGGAGCTGTTTTTT
>TRBV2|.|.|TRBJ1-1
CASISDPGNTEAFF
TGTGCCAGCATTTCCGACCCTGGGAACACTGAAGCTTTCTTT
>TRBV4-2|TRBD2|once|TRBJ2-1
CASSPYPRGGSYNEQFF
TGTGCCAGCAGCCCGTATCCGCGGGGGGGTTCCTACAATGAGCAGTTCTTC
>TRBV5-4|TRBD2|.|TRBJ2-3
CASSGGTRRDTQYF
TGTGCCAGCAGCGGCGGGACTAGACGCGATACGCAGTATTTT
>TRBV19|.|.|TRBJ1-5
CASSMGLGNQPQHF
TGTGCCAGTAGTATGGGGTTAGGGAATCAGCCCCAGCATTTT
>TRBV6-5|.|.|TRBJ1-1
CASSAWNTEAFF
TGTGCCAGCAGCGCTTGGAACACTGAAGCTTTCTTT
>TRBV7-2|TRBD2|once|TRBJ2-1
CASSKWEGNNEQFF
TGTGCCAGCAGCAAGTGGGAGGGGAACAATGAGCAGTTCTTC
>TRBV3-1/TRBV3-2|TRBD1|.|TRBJ1-5
CASSQALDRGQDGNQPQHF
TGTGCCAGCAGCCAGGCCCTGGACAGGGGGCAGGATGGCAATCAGCCCCAGCATTTT
>TRBV14|.|.|TRBJ2-7
CASSQESFDGLGEQYF
TGTGCCAGCAGCCAAGAATCTTTCGACGGTTTGGGCGAGCAGTACTTC
>TRBV21-1|.|.|TRBJ2-2
CASSKLKEGAPGELFF
TGTGCCAGCAGCAAATTAAAGGAGGGGGCGCCCGGGGAGCTGTTTTTT
>TRBV5-1|.|.|TRBJ2-5
CASSSGGIQETQYF
TGCGCCAGCAGTTCGGGCGGCATTCAAGAGACCCAGTACTTC
>TRBV6-5|TRBD1|.|TRBJ1-2
CASSNHGQGNYGYTF
TGTGCCAGCAGTAACCACGGACAGGGTAACTATGGCTACACCTTC
>TRBV5-1|.|.|TRBJ2-3
CASSLELTGLSSTDTQYF
TGCGCCAGCAGCTTGGAGTTAACGGGATTATCTAGCACAGATACGCAGTATTTT
>TRBV6-5|.|.|TRBJ1-2
CASSRTYEVLLGYTF
TGTGCCAGCAGTAGGACGTATGAGGTCCTACTTGGCTACACCTTC
>TRBV3-1/TRBV3-2|.|.|TRBJ1-1
CASSLGPRLPKAFF
TGTGCCAGCAGCCTGGGCCCGAGACTGCCTAAAGCTTTCTTT
>TRBV11-2|.|.|TRBJ2-3
CASSYRTVDTQYF
TGTGCCAGCAGCTACCGGACAGTAGATACGCAGTATTTT
>TRBV6-6|.|.|TRBJ2-4
CASSYSGESKNIQYF
TGTGCCAGCAGTTACTCGGGGGAGAGCAAAAACATTCAGTACTTC
>TRBV4-2|.|.|TRBJ1-2
CASSDTDNYGYTF
TGTGCCAGCAGCGACACAGATAACTATGGCTACACCTTC
>TRBV6-6|.|once|TRBJ1-5
CASSPPGQPQHF
TGTGCCAGCAGCCCACCGGGGCAGCCCCAGCATTTT
>TRBV11-2|.|.|TRBJ2-5
CASRFTGAWETQYF
TGTGCCAGCAGATTCACGGGGGCCTGGGAGACCCAGTACTTC
>TRBV7-8|.|.|TRBJ1-5
CASSTRAAGGVTQPQHF
TGTGCCAGCAGCACACGCGCCGCAGGTGGCGTAACACAGCCCCAGCATTTT
>TRBV9|TRBD2|.|TRBJ2-5
CASSVGASGEQETQYF
TGTGCCAGCAGCGTAGGGGCTAGCGGAGAGCAAGAGACCCAGTACTTC
>TRBV5-8|.|few|TRBJ1-5
CASSRGVSNQPQHF
TGTGCCAGCAGCCGGGGGGTTAGCAATCAGCCCCAGCATTTT
>TRBV5-6|TRBD1|once|TRBJ2-4
CASSLATGSKNIQYF
TGTGCCAGCAGCTTGGCGACAGGGTCCAAAAACATTCAGTACTTC
>TRBV3-1/TRBV3-2|.|.|TRBJ2-5
CASSRRTTRGETQYF
TGTGCCAGCAGCCGAAGGACGACAAGGGGGGAGACCCAGTACTTC
>TRBV5-6|TRBD2|once|TRBJ2-3
CASSLGQGLGSTDTQYF
TGTGCCAGCAGCTTGGGGCAGGGACTAGGTAGCACAGATACGCAGTATTTT
>TRBV7-9|.|.|TRBJ1-1
CASSPLDRSNTEAFF
TGTGCCAGCAGCCCTTTGGACAGATCGAACACTGAAGCTTTCTTT
>TRBV19|.|once|TRBJ2-3
CASSVGGGTDTQYF
TGTGCCAGTAGTGTAGGAGGAGGTACAGATACGCAGTATTTT
>TRBV18|.|.|TRBJ1-6
CASSPRGDGDSPLHF
TGTGCCAGCTCACCCAGAGGGGACGGAGATTCACCCCTCCACTTT
>TRBV14|.|.|TRBJ1-2
CASSQDLRGARGYTF
TGTGCCAGCAGCCAAGATCTGCGGGGGGCGCGGGGCTACACCTTC
>TRBV6-5|.|.|TRBJ2-1
CASKRTGSSYNEQFF
TGTGCCAGCAAGCGCACGGGCAGCTCCTACAATGAGCAGTTCTTC
>TRBV19|.|.|TRBJ1-2
CASKYRTTPETNYGYTF
TGTGCCAGTAAATACAGGACCACTCCTGAGACTAACTATGGCTACACCTTC
>TRBV7-5|.|.|TRBJ2-7
CVRSLDGVDEQYF
TGTGTCAGAAGCTTAGACGGGGTCGATGAGCAGTACTTC
>TRBV4-1|.|.|TRBJ1-2
CASRFLSGDGYTF
TGCGCCAGCCGTTTTTTGAGTGGGGATGGCTACACCTTC
>TRBV6-5|.|.|TRBJ1-6
CASTLLQGVDSPLHF
TGTGCCAGCACCCTACTGCAAGGGGTGGATTCACCCCTCCACTTT
>TRBV2|TRBD1|.|TRBJ1-4
CASSVRGDEKLFF
TGTGCCAGCAGTGTCAGGGGGGATGAAAAACTGTTTTTT
>TRBV27|.|.|TRBJ2-4
CASSLSQGNIQYF
TGTGCCAGCAGTTTGAGTCAGGGGAACATTCAGTACTTC
>TRBV7-6|.|.|TRBJ1-1
CASSPFFGKLNTEAFF
TGTGCCAGCAGCCCCTTCTTTGGGAAGCTGAACACTGAAGCTTTCTTT
>TRBV5-1|.|.|TRBJ2-1
CASSVTKDNEQFF
TGCGCCAGCAGCGTCACTAAAGATAATGAGCAGTTCTTC
>TRBV2|.|.|TRBJ2-1
CASRRTILRDYNEQFF
TGTGCCAGCCGGCGGACTATCTTACGGGATTACAATGAGCAGTTCTTC
>TRBV27|.|.|TRBJ1-5
CASIITHLNQPQHF
TGTGCCAGCATTATTACGCATCTCAATCAGCCCCAGCATTTT
>TRBV6-4|.|.|TRBJ2-3
CASRPHRGGSTDTQYF
TGTGCCAGCAGACCTCACAGGGGGGGTAGCACAGATACGCAGTATTTT
>TRBV4-2|TRBD1|.|TRBJ1-6
CASSHPGQDSPLHF
TGTGCCAGCAGCCACCCAGGACAGGATTCACCCCTCCACTTT
>TRBV5-6|.|.|TRBJ2-5
CASSLRGNQETQYF
TGTGCCAGCAGCTTGCGGGGGAACCAAGAGACCCAGTACTTC
>TRBV6-5|TRBD1|.|TRBJ1-1
CASSLQGMWTEAFF
TGTGCCAGCAGTTTACAGGGGATGTGGACTGAAGCTTTCTTT
>TRBV3-1/TRBV3-2|TRBD2|once|TRBJ2-3
CASSQDRAGGPADTQYF
TGTGCCAGCAGCCAAGATCGAGCGGGGGGGCCAGCAGATACGCAGTATTTT
>TRBV10-3|.|.|TRBJ1-3
CAISGGLTSGNTIYF
TGTGCCATCAGTGGGGGCCTCACCTCTGGAAACACCATATATTTT
>TRBV7-8|.|.|TRBJ1-4
CASSSSTTNEKLFF
TGTGCCAGCAGCAGCAGTACAACTAATGAAAAACTGTTTTTT